These 27 T cell receptor beta chains share one sample of origin, sequenced in a study of beta chain features in type 1 diabetes listed by TCRdb under 2018. Library preparation used the immunoSEQ multiplex PCR assay. The entire isolated RNA was reverse transcribed using the High Capacity cDNA Reverse Transcription Kit, and thus expressed TCRB transcripts were sequenced. TCRdb limited this immuneACCESS table to in-frame rearrangements with V and J called. A share of clones is missing; checked studies link under half to unresolved V genes, and the rest is unexplained. Across this sample there are 860,000 or so clones, with about a sixth seen only once. The ten largest clonotypes hold roughly 0.025% of the sample. Sequenced input: naive CD4+ T cells from blood. The sample's cell subset or site label, in plain terms: true naive CD4+ T cells. The receptor source for this set is a woman younger than 30 in good health.

This clone has just a few counts. V gene TRBV4-2 combines with J gene TRBJ2-5, with D perhaps matching TRBD2 (6 bases). Germline CDR1 and CDR2: LGHNA and YNFKEQ. Trimming cost V 3 bases and J 2 bases, with 16 bases left between them. The CDR3 is made up of 16 amino acids. CDR3 loop: CASSQDWGVRQETQYF. The DNA of the CDR3 is TGTGCCAGCAGCCAGGACTGGGGGGTAAGGCAAGAGACCCAGTACTTC.

This clone was seen a few times. The DNA for the CDR3 is TGTGCCAGCAGTTACACCGCGGGGGATCAGCCCCAGCATTTT. Translation: CASSYTAGDQPQHF. The rearrangement joins TRBV6-6 to TRBJ1-5, with D perhaps matching TRBD1 (5 bases). The CDR3 length is 14 residues. CDR1 is MNHNY, CDR2 SVGAGI, per germline (reference sequence). V lost 2 bases to trimming and J lost 5 bases, with 10 bases between them.

This clone was seen a few times. The V call is TRBV28, the J call TRBJ1-5; TRBD1 agrees at 7 bases. This CDR3 contains 14 residues. J gave up 2 bases and V 7 bases, and 5 bases lay outside the gene matches. Germline V gives CDR1 MDHEN, CDR2 SYDVKM. The DNA of the CDR3 is TGTGCCAGCACTTCAGGGACAGGCAATCAGCCCCAGCATTTT. This gives the protein CASTSGTGNQPQHF. Combining the CDR3 with reference TRBV28 and TRBJ1-5 gives the whole variable domain DVKVTQSSRYLVKRTGEKVFLECVQDMDHENMFWYRQDPGLGLRLIYFSYDVKMKEKGDIPEGYSVSREKKERFSLILESASTNQTSMYLCASTSGTGNQPQHFGDGTRLSIL.

The rearrangement joins TRBV28 to TRBJ2-4; maybe TRBD2 (6 bases). The CDR3 covers 17 residues. CDR1 MDHEN and CDR2 SYDVKM come from the germline V gene. The V end was cut by 1 base, the J end by 0 bases, with 13 bases between. Here the CDR3 DNA reads TGTGCCAGCAGTTTATCGGGACTGTATCTAGCCAAAAACATTCAGTACTTC. Translation gives CASSLSGLYLAKNIQYF.

In DNA, the CDR3 is TGTGCCAGCAGTTACTTCGGGGTATCGAACACTGAAGCTTTCTTT. Translation: CASSYFGVSNTEAFF. V is TRBV6-5 and J is TRBJ1-1; D is unresolved. The CDR3 extends over 15 amino acids. The germline gives CDR1 MNHEY, CDR2 SVGAGI. V gave up 1 base and J gave up 1 base, with 10 bases separating them.

This clone came up a few times. The chain joins TRBV29-1 to TRBJ2-3; D not certain. The V gene lost 4 bases and the J gene lost 2 bases, with 16 bases spanning the gap. The CDR3 consists of 15 residues. CDR1 is SQVTM, CDR2 ANQGSEA, per germline. CDR3 sequence reads: CSVVFFAGLTDTQYF. As DNA, the CDR3 is TGCAGCGTTGTTTTTTTTGCCGGGCTCACAGATACGCAGTATTTT.

The rearrangement joins TRBV28 to TRBJ2-7, with 8 bases fitting TRBD1. The CDR3 consists of 16 residues. V dropped 5 bases and J dropped 5; count of bases not matched to a gene: 14. The germline V gene has CDR1 MDHEN and CDR2 SYDVKM. The CDR3 nucleotides are TGTGCCAGCAGTAGCCGCTGGACAGGGTCGGTTGACGAGCAGTACTTC. It is translated as CASSSRWTGSVDEQYF.

This clone came up a few times. V is TRBV6-5 and J is TRBJ2-7; no definite D call. The CDR3 has 11 residues. With 6 bases removed from V and 4 bases from J, the gap between germline ends came to 7 bases. The V gene's germline CDR1 is MNHEY and CDR2 SVGAGI. CDR3 sequence (DNA): TGTGCCAGCAGCCGAGATTACGAGCAGTACTTC. Translated, it gives CASSRDYEQYF.

This clone was recorded a few times. The chain employs TRBV4-3 and TRBJ1-4, with D hard to call. Germline assignment: CDR1 LGHNA and CDR2 YSLEER. V was cut by 1 base and J by 5 bases, with 11 bases left in between. The CDR3 is 15 residues long. In nucleotides, the CDR3 is TGCGCCAGCAGCCAAGGCACAGTACGCAATGAAAAACTGTTTTTT. This translates into CASSQGTVRNEKLFF.

V and J are TRBV7-2 and TRBJ2-1; 10 nucleotides line up with TRBD2. V shed 4 bases and J 4 bases; nucleotides not matched to a gene: 7. This CDR3 comprises 16 residues. Germline loops: CDR1 SGHTA, CDR2 FQGNSA. This CDR3 reads CASSSSGLAVYNEQFF. DNA for the CDR3: TGTGCCAGCAGCTCTTCCGGACTAGCGGTTTACAATGAGCAGTTCTTC.

As for this clone: The same CDR3 is also encoded by other DNA sequences in this sample. The rearrangement links TRBV7-2 to TRBJ2-1; D unresolved. The V gene lost 6 bases and the J gene lost 10 bases, with 16 bases spanning the gap. There are 13 residues in the CDR3. Looked up from germline, CDR1 is SGHTA and CDR2 is FQGNSA. This CDR3 reads CASRPTPRVEQFF. CDR3 nucleotides: TGTGCCAGCAGGCCTACTCCCCGGGTCGAGCAGTTCTTC.

V and J are TRBV19 and TRBJ2-7; tentatively, D is TRBD1 (6 bases). Germline V gives CDR1 LNHDA, CDR2 SQIVND (reference sequence). CDR3 length: 15 amino acids. V lost 3 bases and J 7 bases, leaving 19 bases between the germline ends. In DNA, the CDR3 is TGTGCCAGTAGTATTACCCCGGACAGTTCGTATGAGCAGTACTTC. Translating gives CASSITPDSSYEQYF.

The V gene is TRBV5-1, the J gene TRBJ2-2; 10 bases agree with TRBD2. The length of the CDR3 is 16 residues. Trimming took 4 bases from V and 3 from J; bases not matched to a gene: 6. Germline CDR1 and CDR2: SGHRS and YFSETQ. The CDR3 protein is CASSPAAGGYTGELFF. The CDR3 DNA sequence: TGCGCCAGCAGCCCAGCAGCGGGAGGGTACACCGGGGAGCTGTTTTTT.

This clone showed up many times. The rearrangement joins TRBV23-1 to TRBJ2-6; D gene ambiguous. TRBV23-1 is marked as an open reading frame, function uncertain. V lost 0 bases, J lost 4 bases, and 10 bases lay in between. The CDR3 extends over 16 amino acids. The CDR3 coding sequence is TGCGCCAGCAGTCAATCGACGGCCGGGGGGGCCAACGTCCTGACTTTC. Protein: CASSQSTAGGANVLTF.

The rearrangement uses TRBV5-1 and TRBJ1-3; no reliable D call. CDR3 size: 12 residues. Trimming stripped 5 bases from V and 0 bases from J, with 3 bases between. The germline V gene has CDR1 SGHRS and CDR2 YFSETQ. DNA for the CDR3: TGCGCCAGCAGGGACTCTGGAAACACCATATATTTT. This gives the protein CASRDSGNTIYF. Supplemented by reference TRBV5-1 and TRBJ1-3, the full variable domain reads KAGVTQTPRYLIKTRGQQVTLSCSPISGHRSVSWYQQTPGQGLQFLFEYFSETQRNKGNFPGRFSGRQFSNSRSEMNVSTLELGDSALYLCASRDSGNTIYFGEGSWLTVV.

The chain employs TRBV27 and TRBJ2-2; 12 nucleotides match TRBD2. Looked up from germline, CDR1 is MNHEY and CDR2 is SMNVEV (reference sequence). The CDR3 consists of 16 residues. Trimming removed 7 bases from V and 5 bases from J; junction bases left unmatched: 8. CDR3 amino acids: CASTRLAGVYTGELFF. CDR3 DNA: TGTGCCAGCACCAGACTAGCGGGAGTGTATACCGGGGAGCTGTTTTTT.

The chain employs TRBV18 and TRBJ1-4; D is unresolved. The CDR3 extends over 15 amino acids. In germline, CDR1 is KGHSH, CDR2 LQKENI. With 2 bases removed from V and 2 bases from J, the gap between germline ends came to 9 bases. The CDR3 bases are TGTGCCAGCTCACCAGATGGAGGGACTAATGAAAAACTGTTTTTT. This gives the protein CASSPDGGTNEKLFF. The entire variable domain, with the rest obtained from reference TRBV18 and TRBJ1-4, is as follows: NAGVMQNPRHLVRRRGQEARLRCSPMKGHSHVYWYRQLPEEGLKFMVYLQKENIIDESGMPKERFSAEFPKEGPSILRIQQVVRGDSAAYFCASSPDGGTNEKLFFGSGTQLSVL.

The chain links TRBV6-5 to TRBJ2-2; the D gene is possibly TRBD1 (5 bases). CDR3 size: 12 residues. V lost 8 bases to trimming and J lost 5 bases, with 9 bases between them. Germline assignment: CDR1 MNHEY and CDR2 SVGAGI. The CDR3 region has the DNA TGTGCCAGCGCTAGGGGTACCGGGGAGCTGTTTTTT. Translating it yields CASARGTGELFF.

This clone appeared many times. The gene calls are TRBV28 and TRBJ2-1; the D is unclear. Between the trimmed V and J ends, which lost 3 bases and 6 bases, there was a span of 6 bases. CDR3 length: 12 amino acids. Germline assignment: CDR1 MDHEN and CDR2 SYDVKM. Written as DNA, the CDR3 is TGTGCCAGCAGTTTTTCCCCCAATGAGCAGTTCTTC. The encoded protein is CASSFSPNEQFF. Based on the CDR3 plus reference TRBV28 and TRBJ2-1, the full variable domain is DVKVTQSSRYLVKRTGEKVFLECVQDMDHENMFWYRQDPGLGLRLIYFSYDVKMKEKGDIPEGYSVSREKKERFSLILESASTNQTSMYLCASSFSPNEQFFGPGTRLTVL.

The chain joins TRBV7-3 to TRBJ2-5, with 8 bases matching TRBD2. V shed 1 base and J 5 bases; nucleotides not matched to a gene: 9. The CDR3 is made up of 16 amino acids. Germline CDR1 and CDR2: SGHTA and FQGTGA. The CDR3 nucleotides are TGTGCCAGCAGCTTAAATCCCCCGGGACTAGGGGAGACCCAGTACTTC. Translation: CASSLNPPGLGETQYF.

This clone showed up just once. This sequence joins TRBV19 and TRBJ1-2, with 8 bases identical to TRBD1. The germline V gene has CDR1 LNHDA and CDR2 SQIVND (reference sequence). J gave up 7 bases and V 4 bases, and 8 bases lay outside the gene matches. CDR3 length: 14 amino acids. The chain's CDR3 is CASSKDRGLRGYTF. The CDR3 DNA sequence: TGTGCCAGTAGTAAAGACAGGGGACTGCGTGGCTACACCTTC.

This sequence joins TRBV4-1 and TRBJ1-2, with D perhaps matching TRBD1 (5 bases). Germline V gene sequence: CDR1 MGHRA, CDR2 YSYEKL. V was pared by 0 bases and J by 5 bases, with 13 bases between. This CDR3 contains 15 residues. This CDR3 is CASSQDYSGPYGYTF. In nucleotides, the CDR3 is TGCGCCAGCAGCCAAGATTATTCAGGGCCGTATGGCTACACCTTC.

This clone was observed a few times. The J gene is TRBJ2-1, the V gene TRBV10-3; 7 nucleotides agree with TRBD2. The germline CDR1 and CDR2 sequences are ENHRY and SYGVKD. CDR3 length equals 16 residues. Losses at the gene ends were 8 bases for V and 0 bases for J; bases not matched to a gene: 10. CDR3 DNA sequence: TGTGCCATCCACCCTAGCGGTCCTAGCTCCTACAATGAGCAGTTCTTC. Its protein is CAIHPSGPSSYNEQFF.

This clone has more than one count but fewer than ten. The V gene is TRBV5-4, the J gene TRBJ2-1; 10 bases line up with TRBD1. The ends lost 4 bases at V and 8 bases at J; junction bases unmatched: 9. CDR3 size: 15 residues. Germline V gene data show CDR1 as SGHNT and CDR2 as YYREEE (reference sequence). This CDR3 is CASSKPGQGNDEQFF. CDR3 sequence (DNA): TGTGCCAGCAGCAAACCGGGACAGGGGAATGATGAGCAGTTCTTC.

The chain couples TRBV14 to TRBJ2-3; D gene unclear. CDR1 SGHDN and CDR2 FVKESK come from the germline V gene. The V gene lost 5 bases and the J gene lost 5 bases, with 5 bases spanning the gap. The CDR3 sequence is 11 residues long. CDR3 sequence (DNA): TGTGCCAGCAGCACCAGAGATACGCAGTATTTT. Translated: CASSTRDTQYF.

This chain uses TRBV7-3 with TRBJ2-3; perhaps TRBD2 as D (6 bases). Germline V gene lookup returns CDR1 SGHTA and CDR2 FQGTGA. The CDR3 length is 14 residues. The V gene lost 5 bases and the J gene lost 3 bases, with 12 bases spanning the gap. The CDR3 DNA follows: TGTGCCAGCAGCGCGTGGGGACTGACAGATACGCAGTATTTT. Amino acid sequence: CASSAWGLTDTQYF.

There are a few counts of this clone. This chain links TRBV2 with TRBJ2-7; a weak D match, TRBD1 (6 bases). Trimming stripped 9 bases from V and 5 bases from J, with 11 bases between. The germline CDR1 and CDR2 sequences are SNHLY and FYNNEI. This CDR3 has 11 amino acids. The DNA of the CDR3 is TGTGCCAGTAAGGGGGTGGACGAGCAGTACTTC. It yields the protein CASKGVDEQYF.